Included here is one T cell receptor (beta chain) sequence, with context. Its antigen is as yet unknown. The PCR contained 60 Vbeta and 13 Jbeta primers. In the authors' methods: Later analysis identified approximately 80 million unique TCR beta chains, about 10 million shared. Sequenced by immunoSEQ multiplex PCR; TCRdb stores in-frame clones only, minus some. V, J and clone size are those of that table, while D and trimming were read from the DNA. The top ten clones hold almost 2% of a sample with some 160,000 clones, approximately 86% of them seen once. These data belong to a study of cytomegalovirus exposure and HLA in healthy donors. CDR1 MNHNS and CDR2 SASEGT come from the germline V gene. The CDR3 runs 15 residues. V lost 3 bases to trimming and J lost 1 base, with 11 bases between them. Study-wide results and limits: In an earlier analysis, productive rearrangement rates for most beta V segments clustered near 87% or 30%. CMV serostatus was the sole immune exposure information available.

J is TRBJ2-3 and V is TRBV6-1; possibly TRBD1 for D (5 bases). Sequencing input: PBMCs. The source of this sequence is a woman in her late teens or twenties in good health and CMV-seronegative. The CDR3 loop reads CASSDPLQGTDTQYF. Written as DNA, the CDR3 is TGTGCCAGCAGTGACCCCTTACAGGGCACAGATACGCAGTATTTT.